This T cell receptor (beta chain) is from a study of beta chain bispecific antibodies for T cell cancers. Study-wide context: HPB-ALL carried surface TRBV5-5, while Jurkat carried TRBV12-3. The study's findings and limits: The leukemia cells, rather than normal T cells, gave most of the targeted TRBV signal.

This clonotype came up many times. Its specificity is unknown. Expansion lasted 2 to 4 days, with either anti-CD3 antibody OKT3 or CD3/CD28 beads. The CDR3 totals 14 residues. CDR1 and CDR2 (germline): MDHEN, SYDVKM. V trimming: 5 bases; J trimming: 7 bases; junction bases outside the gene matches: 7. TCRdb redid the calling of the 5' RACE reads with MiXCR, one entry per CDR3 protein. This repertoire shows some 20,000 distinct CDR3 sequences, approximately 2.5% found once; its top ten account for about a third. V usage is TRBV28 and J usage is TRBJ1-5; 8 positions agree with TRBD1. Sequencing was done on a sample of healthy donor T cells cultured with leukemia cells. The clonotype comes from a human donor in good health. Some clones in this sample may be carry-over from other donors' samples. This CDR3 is CASSPRQGRQPQHF. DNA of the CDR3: TGTGCCAGCAGTCCCCGACAGGGGAGGCAGCCCCAGCATTTT.